Sequencing of this TCR beta chain was carried out in a study of follicular helper T cells after annual influenza vaccination. Study outcomes and limitations: The much larger non-cTfh compartments may have been undersampled. Day 7 ICOS+CD38+ clones were most often found later in ICOS-CD38- cTfh cells.

Deletions cut 0 bases from V and 8 bases from J, with 16 bases between. The CDR3 is made up of 16 amino acids. CDR1 is MGHRA and CDR2 is YSYEKL in the germline V gene. There are a few counts of this clone. Its specificity is not known. The time point: 2015-2016 season, 7 days after influenza vaccination. The table came from immunoSEQ multiplex PCR; TCRdb's copy has only in-frame clones and leaves some out. The sample holds around 7,000 clones, around 82% seen once. This sequence was found in an adult who received the influenza vaccine. V gene TRBV4-1 combines with J gene TRBJ1-4; D might be TRBD1 (5 bases). Sequencing was performed on CXCR5- memory CD4+ T cells sorted from blood, taken 7 days after influenza vaccination. DNA of the CDR3: TGCGCCAGCAGCCAAGATCGCGGGGGAAGCGGCGAAAAACTGTTTTTT. Protein sequence: CASSQDRGGSGEKLFF.